This TCR beta chain was observed in a study of T-cell reconstitution after alpha-beta-depleted transplantation in children. The CDR3 has 15 amino acids. The V end was cut by 1 base, the J end by 2 bases, with 12 bases between. In germline, CDR1 is SGHVS, CDR2 FQNEAQ. Regarding the study as a whole: The main origin of T-cell counts and diversity one year after transplant was newly produced T cells. Several hundred expanded graft clones reportedly were the source of alpha-beta T cells about two months after transplant.

This clonotype came up a few times. Its antigen is unidentified. Preparation of the TCRbeta library involved a method that used unique molecular identifiers. TCRdb fed the PCR reads into MiXCR, producing one record per CDR3 protein. The data contain about 980,000 distinct CDR3 sequences, under 30% of them singletons. The TCR comes from a boy younger than two who had a stem cell transplant for SCID, so the T cells may come from the graft donor. The rearrangement uses TRBV7-8 and TRBJ2-7, with D possibly called TRBD1 or TRBD2 (5 bases each). The sequencing used PBMCs, mostly from graft donor cells, collected 360 days after TCRalphabeta/CD19-depleted stem cell transplant. The CDR3 DNA reads TGTGCCAGCAGCTTAGGGGGGTTAGGGCCCTACGAGCAGTACTTC. Translated: CASSLGGLGPYEQYF.